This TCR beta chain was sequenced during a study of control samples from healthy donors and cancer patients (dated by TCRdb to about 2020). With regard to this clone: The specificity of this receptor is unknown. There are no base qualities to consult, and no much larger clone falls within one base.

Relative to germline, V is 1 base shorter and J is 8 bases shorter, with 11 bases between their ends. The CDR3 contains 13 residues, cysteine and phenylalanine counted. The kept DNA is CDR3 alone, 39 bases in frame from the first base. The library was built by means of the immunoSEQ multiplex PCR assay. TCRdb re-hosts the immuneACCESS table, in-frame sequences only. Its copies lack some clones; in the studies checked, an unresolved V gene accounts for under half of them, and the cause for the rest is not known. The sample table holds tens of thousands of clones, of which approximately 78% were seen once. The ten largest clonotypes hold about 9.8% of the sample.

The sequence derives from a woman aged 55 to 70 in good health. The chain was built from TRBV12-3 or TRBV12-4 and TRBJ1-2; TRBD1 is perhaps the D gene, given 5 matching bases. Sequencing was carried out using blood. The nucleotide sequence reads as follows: TGTGCCAGCAGTTTAGGAGCAGGGCGCGGCTACACCTTC. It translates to CASSLGAGRGYTF.